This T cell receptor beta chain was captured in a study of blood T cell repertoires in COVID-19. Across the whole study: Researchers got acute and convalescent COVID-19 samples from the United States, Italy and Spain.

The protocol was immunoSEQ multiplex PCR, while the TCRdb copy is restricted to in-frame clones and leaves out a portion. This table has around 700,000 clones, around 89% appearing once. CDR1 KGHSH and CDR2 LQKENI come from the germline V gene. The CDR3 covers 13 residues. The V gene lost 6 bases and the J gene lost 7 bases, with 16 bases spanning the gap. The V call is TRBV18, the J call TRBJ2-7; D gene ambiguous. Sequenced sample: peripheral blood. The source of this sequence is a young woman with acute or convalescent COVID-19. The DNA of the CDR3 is TGTGCCAGCTCCCCGGGTCCCCTTCGGGAGCAGTACTTC. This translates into CASSPGPLREQYF.